The clone carrying this TCR beta chain was seen only once. The CDR3 length is 14 residues. V gave up 6 bases and J gave up 4 bases; unmatched junction bases: 4. The germline V gene has CDR1 ENHRY and CDR2 SYGVKD. This sample was taken from a study of blood T cell repertoires in COVID-19. In the original workflow: Estimates of nucleated cell counts were drawn from the amplification of reference gene primers. Using immunoSEQ multiplex PCR, the repertoire was profiled, and TCRdb retains in-frame clones only, with some absent. D and trimming come from the DNA, and the V and J calls and clone size come from that table. Here the sample spans 300,000 to 450,000 clones, 80% to 90% being singletons. The participants were between about 18 and 100 years old and came from some 25 US areas. Membership in each cohort depended on participant-reported clinical history. In Cohort 3, a recovered donor had either two negative PCRs, clearance, or symptom resolution.

This TCR came from a man between 18 and 29 years old who had recovered from COVID-19. Sequenced: PBMCs or T cells enriched from blood (not recorded which). The chain is built from TRBV10-3 and TRBJ2-7; 12 bases agree with TRBD1. The CDR3 sequence is CAISPGQGAYEQYF. CDR3 nucleotides: TGTGCCATCAGCCCGGGACAGGGGGCTTACGAGCAGTACTTC.